This is a list of T cell receptor beta chains from one sample in a study of blood T cell repertoires in COVID-19. Here immunoSEQ multiplex PCR was the method, and the copy in TCRdb shows in-frame clones only, minus some. The data show about 210,000 clones, with roughly nine tenths seen just once and 0.55% to 0.75% held by the top ten. Sample: peripheral blood. These receptors were obtained from a man aged 35-49 years with acute or convalescent COVID-19. Each CDR3 is given with its conserved first and last residue. Each record gives: clone size, CDR3 length, V gene, J gene, D gene, CDR3 protein, CDR3 DNA. A D gene is named only where the DNA matches it firmly. Not all rows give a size; the values are once, few, many and, for expanded clones, a class.

size: once; length: 14; V: TRBV5-1; J: TRBJ2-2; D: -; CDR3: CASSERGNTGELFF; DNA: TGCGCCAGCAGCGAAAGGGGGAACACCGGGGAGCTGTTTTTT
size: -; length: 13; V: TRBV3-1/TRBV3-2; J: TRBJ2-1; D: -; CDR3: CASSSRLDNEQFF; DNA: TGTGCCAGCAGCTCCCGACTAGACAATGAGCAGTTCTTC
size: -; length: 18; V: TRBV9; J: TRBJ2-3; D: TRBD2; CDR3: CASSVAASGGAAQDTQYF; DNA: TGTGCCAGCAGCGTAGCGGCTAGCGGGGGGGCCGCCCAAGATACGCAGTATTTT
size: -; length: 17; V: TRBV11-2; J: TRBJ1-5; D: -; CDR3: CASSLGGPLEFDQPQHF; DNA: TGTGCCAGCAGCTTAGGAGGGCCCTTGGAGTTCGATCAGCCCCAGCATTTT
size: -; length: 15; V: TRBV7-2; J: TRBJ2-2; D: -; CDR3: CASSRRRGDTGELFF; DNA: TGTGCCAGCAGCCGGAGGAGGGGTGACACCGGGGAGCTGTTTTTT
size: -; length: 15; V: TRBV27; J: TRBJ1-5; D: -; CDR3: CASSPNRESNQPQHF; DNA: TGTGCCAGCAGCCCCAACAGGGAAAGCAATCAGCCCCAGCATTTT
size: -; length: 15; V: TRBV19; J: TRBJ1-5; D: -; CDR3: CASSTLPGADQPQHF; DNA: TGTGCCAGTAGTACCCTCCCAGGGGCTGATCAGCCCCAGCATTTT
size: few; length: 17; V: TRBV21-1; J: TRBJ1-2; D: -; CDR3: CASSKKSDTLLHYGYTF; DNA: TGTGCCAGCAGCAAAAAATCGGACACCCTTCTCCACTATGGCTACACCTTC
size: -; length: 13; V: TRBV5-6; J: TRBJ1-4; D: -; CDR3: CASSLTEQGGLFF; DNA: TGTGCCAGCAGCTTGACCGAACAGGGTGGACTGTTTTTT
size: once; length: 13; V: TRBV28; J: TRBJ2-2; D: TRBD1; CDR3: CAGQGAVTGELFF; DNA: TGTGCCGGACAGGGGGCCGTTACCGGGGAGCTGTTTTTT
size: once; length: 16; V: TRBV5-6; J: TRBJ2-1; D: -; CDR3: CASSLDLGSSYNEQFF; DNA: TGTGCCAGCAGCTTGGATTTGGGGAGCTCCTACAATGAGCAGTTCTTC
size: -; length: 13; V: TRBV27; J: TRBJ2-1; D: -; CDR3: CATGRPTPNEQFF; DNA: TGTGCCACGGGGAGACCGACCCCCAATGAGCAGTTCTTC
size: -; length: 16; V: TRBV6-5; J: TRBJ2-3; D: -; CDR3: CASSYSSREGTDTQYF; DNA: TGTGCCAGCAGTTACTCGAGCAGGGAGGGCACAGATACGCAGTATTTT
size: -; length: 14; V: TRBV6-5; J: TRBJ2-7; D: -; CDR3: CASRQGTPPVEQYF; DNA: TGTGCCAGCAGGCAGGGTACGCCACCGGTTGAGCAGTACTTC
size: many; length: 12; V: TRBV18; J: TRBJ1-1; D: -; CDR3: CASSWGDTEAFF; DNA: TGTGCCAGCTCTTGGGGGGACACTGAAGCTTTCTTT
size: -; length: 15; V: TRBV25-1; J: TRBJ1-1; D: TRBD1; CDR3: CASSGGTGWHTEAFF; DNA: TGTGCCAGCAGTGGGGGGACAGGATGGCATACTGAAGCTTTCTTT
size: -; length: 15; V: TRBV6-2/TRBV6-3; J: TRBJ2-1; D: -; CDR3: CASSYFRSPYNEQFF; DNA: TGTGCCAGCAGTTATTTCCGTAGCCCCTACAATGAGCAGTTCTTC
size: -; length: 17; V: TRBV4-2; J: TRBJ2-1; D: TRBD2; CDR3: CASSQNLAGVRGDEQFF; DNA: TGTGCCAGCAGCCAAAACCTAGCGGGAGTTCGAGGCGATGAGCAGTTCTTC
size: few; length: 18; V: TRBV15; J: TRBJ1-5; D: TRBD1; CDR3: CATSRDSNTGEGNQPQHF; DNA: TGTGCCACCAGCAGAGATTCCAACACAGGGGAAGGCAATCAGCCCCAGCATTTT
size: -; length: 13; V: TRBV12-3/TRBV12-4; J: TRBJ1-2; D: TRBD1; CDR3: CASSKDRGYGYTF; DNA: TGTGCCAGCAGTAAAGACAGGGGGTACGGCTACACCTTC
size: -; length: 13; V: TRBV5-4; J: TRBJ1-2; D: TRBD1; CDR3: CASSKDRGDGYTF; DNA: TGTGCCAGCAGCAAAGACAGGGGGGATGGCTACACCTTC
size: -; length: 14; V: TRBV19; J: TRBJ2-4; D: TRBD2; CDR3: CASAVGGMENIQYF; DNA: TGTGCCAGTGCGGTGGGGGGGATGGAGAACATTCAGTACTTC
size: -; length: 14; V: TRBV7-3; J: TRBJ2-1; D: -; CDR3: CASSLRDSYNEQFF; DNA: TGTGCCAGCAGCTTACGGGACTCCTACAATGAGCAGTTCTTC
size: -; length: 14; V: TRBV7-9; J: TRBJ2-1; D: TRBD1; CDR3: CASSLGQGLGEQFF; DNA: TGTGCCAGCAGCTTGGGACAGGGTTTAGGTGAGCAGTTCTTC
size: -; length: 13; V: TRBV12-3/TRBV12-4; J: TRBJ1-4; D: TRBD1; CDR3: CASSAGQTEKLFF; DNA: TGTGCCAGCAGTGCGGGACAGACGGAAAAACTGTTTTTT
size: -; length: 10; V: TRBV20-1; J: TRBJ2-3; D: -; CDR3: CSAQTYTQYF; DNA: TGCAGTGCCCAGACTTATACGCAGTATTTT
size: -; length: 16; V: TRBV9; J: TRBJ2-3; D: TRBD2; CDR3: CASSRRLAGEGDTQYF; DNA: TGTGCCAGCAGCCGAAGACTAGCGGGAGAAGGCGATACGCAGTATTTT
size: -; length: 15; V: TRBV27; J: TRBJ2-7; D: -; CDR3: CASIGREGARYEQYF; DNA: TGTGCCAGCATAGGCCGGGAGGGGGCAAGGTACGAGCAGTACTTC
size: -; length: 13; V: TRBV7-2; J: TRBJ1-5; D: -; CDR3: CASSAAGDQPQHF; DNA: TGTGCCAGCAGCGCGGCAGGGGACCAGCCCCAGCATTTT
size: -; length: 14; V: TRBV2; J: TRBJ1-2; D: -; CDR3: CASIRRGSNYGYTF; DNA: TGTGCCAGCATAAGACGCGGCTCTAACTATGGCTACACCTTC
size: -; length: 15; V: TRBV27; J: TRBJ2-1; D: TRBD2; CDR3: CATSMGLAGAGEQFF; DNA: TGTGCCACCAGCATGGGACTAGCGGGAGCAGGTGAGCAGTTCTTC
size: -; length: 16; V: TRBV9; J: TRBJ2-5; D: -; CDR3: CASSVAVQASQETQYF; DNA: TGTGCCAGCAGCGTAGCCGTACAGGCTTCCCAAGAGACCCAGTACTTC